This record concerns one T cell receptor beta chain sequence. What it binds is not known. The data originate from a study of a mutant IDH1 vaccine in newly diagnosed glioma. Background on the study: The patients were given eight vaccinations, one each in weeks 1, 3, 5, 7, 11, 15, 19 and 23.

Method: immunoSEQ multiplex PCR; TCRdb's copy keeps in-frame clones and lacks some. The data show roughly 110,000 clones, with 85% to 90% seen just once and roughly 0.55% held by the top ten. Time point given: week 11, during vaccination. One vaccine dose held 300 ug of mutant IDH1 20-mer peptide and came with topical imiquimod. The sequence derives from a woman in her fifties or sixties with glioma. The source was PBMCs, collected from a glioma patient whose treatment included an IDH1 peptide vaccine.

The CDR3 DNA follows: TGCGCCAGCAGCCAACCGACTAGCGGGAGGGCCGTTGAGACCCAGTACTTC. This codes for CASSQPTSGRAVETQYF. The rearrangement joins TRBV4-1 to TRBJ2-5; 14 nucleotides match TRBD2. Germline V lookup: CDR1 MGHRA, CDR2 YSYEKL. V lost 2 bases, J lost 5 bases, and 7 bases stayed unmatched. The CDR3 spans 17 residues.